This record concerns one TCR beta chain sequence. Its antigen has not been determined. No per-base quality is available; no much larger clone lies one base away. The record originates from a study of cytomegalovirus exposure and HLA in healthy donors (dated 2017 in TCRdb). With respect to the entire study: According to an earlier analysis of several hundred of the donors, 150 million to 200 million T cells yielded some 110 million unique TCR beta sequences and about 300 Gb of sequence data. Donor age, sex, ethnicity and CMV serostatus were collected together with the repertoire data. The study used immunosequencing to profile the T cell repertoires of around 600 subjects and linked those repertoires to cytomegalovirus serostatus. Among the roughly 410 genotyped donors, approximately 82% belonged to the genetic ancestry cluster associated with self-reported Caucasian donors. On average, around 240,000 unique TCR beta nucleotide sequences were sequenced per donor among a few hundred genotyped donors of the cohort, with roughly 20% of those sequences being non-productive. A later analysis re-examined previously published TCR beta repertoires from around 670 donors and added high-resolution HLA genotyping to investigate patterns of TCR occurrence. A later genetic analysis used genome-wide SNP genotypes for about 65% of the roughly 700 donors, treating that subset as a discovery cohort. Four to six DR-DQ haplotypes were handled as single units for association and clustering, since linkage in the cohort was strong. Rather than drawing on any new phenotypic data, the later analysis identified candidate immune exposures from TCR beta sequences and the way those sequences occurred across donors. Class I and class II HLA loci were covered by the typing at four-digit resolution. To predict cytomegalovirus infection status, the study combined high-throughput TCR immunosequencing, statistical association of individual TCRs with disease status, and machine learning. The number of donors typed differed by locus, with roughly 620-630 for A, B, C, DRB1 and DQB1, 522 for DQA1, some 570 for DPA1, and 450 to 480 for DPB1. An earlier analysis of several hundred of the donors applied high-throughput TCR beta sequencing to assess whether each TCR beta V gene segment acted as functional or pseudogenic. Every discovery cohort repertoire had been produced on one sequencing platform. An early release that covered fewer than 800 HLA-typed donors contained approximately 320 gigabases of sequencing data and 85 million to 100 million unique TCR sequences. In addition to the first cohort of 666 subjects, a separate validation cohort of under 150 different subjects was used. The aim of the study was to test whether cataloging public T cell receptors could identify signatures of past pathogen exposure.

Library prep was done by the immunoSEQ multiplex PCR assay. For the multiplex PCR, a mixture combining 60 forward primers for TCR Vbeta segments and 13 reverse primers for TCR Jbeta segments was used. The CDR3 region of rearranged TCR beta genes was amplified from genomic DNA by a multiplex PCR assay. The Illumina HiSeq System was used to sequence the amplified TCR beta libraries as 87-base-pair reads. The authors' pipeline ran thus. In a later analysis, some 80 million unique TCR beta chains were counted across the 690 or so repertoires, and roughly 9.9 million of these chains were shared by at least two donors. Raw reads were error-corrected and collapsed into unique sequences by a nearest-neighbor algorithm in which closely related sequences were merged to remove PCR and sequencing errors. V, D and J gene segments were assigned by aligning CDR3 sequences to IMGT reference sequences. For a sequence to be retained, a match of at least six nucleotides to both a V gene segment and a J gene segment was required. A rearrangement counted as productive if the CDR3 had no stop codons and remained in frame with V and J, and every other rearrangement counted as non-productive. Following IMGT convention, CDR3 was defined as the stretch from the second conserved V-encoded cysteine to the conserved J-encoded phenylalanine. Sequences without an unambiguous match to a single V gene segment were excluded from the earlier analysis of approximately 600 of the donors. An earlier analysis of some 500 of the donors classified V segments as functional when productive rearrangements were above 56.7% and as segregating when the standard deviation between donors was above 5%. A statistical classification framework was developed to diagnose cytomegalovirus status using the catalog of TCR beta chain sequences. A later analysis assigned V and J genes by comparing TCR nucleotide sequences with IMGT/GENE-DB human TR gene sequences. In a later analysis, CDR3 sequences and most-parsimonious VDJ recombination scenarios were assigned using the TCRdist pipeline. In a later analysis, every TCR beta chain was defined by the combination of its CDR3 amino acid sequence and its V-gene family, and reads without a unique V-gene family were dropped. To address suspected cross-contamination and a sequencing artifact, a later analysis removed roughly 580 highly shared, low-generation-probability nucleotide sequences. In a later analysis, a clonal expansion index was calculated for each public chain from normalized within-repertoire ranks of inferred template counts. A later analysis computed generation probabilities with a VDJ recombination model fitted to out-of-frame rearrangements, and checked the results against IGoR. In a later analysis, hypergeometric tests were used to score TCR-TCR, TCR-HLA and TCR-CMV co-occurrence, with a repertoire-size bias correction applied to TCR pairs. A later analysis estimated false discovery rates by permuting HLA or CMV assignments 20 times. In a later analysis, co-occurring TCRs were grouped with DBSCAN, and TCRdist sequence similarity was added when clustering was performed within HLA-allele-positive subsets. Repertoires with fewer than 30,000 or more than 120,000 public chains, plus five repertoires with anomalous nucleotide sharing, were excluded from co-occurrence clustering. This is the immuneACCESS table as TCRdb keeps it, with only in-frame sequences that have V and J called. A part of the clones is gone; compared with another copy, unresolved V genes explain less than half, and the rest is unexplained. The V and J calls and clone size are taken from that table; D and trimming were inferred from the DNA. The sample has 150,000 or so clones on record, about 79% of them singletons. The leading ten clones occupy more than 0.75% of the sample.

The V and J ends are trimmed by 5 bases and 5 bases, leaving 13 bases between them. There are 14 amino acids in the CDR3, from cysteine to phenylalanine inclusive. The kept DNA is CDR3 alone, 42 bases in frame from the first base. The germline V gene (reference sequence) provides CDR1 SGHAT and CDR2 FQDESV. In total, fewer than 750 healthy bone marrow donors made up the cohort. Cohort members were all nominally healthy when sampled, although unrecorded immune exposures were likely present. The donor was CMV seropositive and was included in the group of 250 to 300 seropositive cohort members. A peripheral blood sample was provided by each donor, and peripheral blood mononuclear cells were used for TCR beta sequencing. Genomic DNA was extracted from the blood cell samples with the Qiagen DNeasy Blood Extraction Kit. The paper's findings and limits, for the study overall: Because some donors lacked HLA typing at each locus, the association tests relied only on the typed subset. Immune exposure information for the cohort was limited to CMV serostatus. In this cohort, only TCR beta chains were sequenced, and detectable features were limited by the absence of alpha or paired-chain data. Several of the top co-occurrence clusters appeared to be linked to parvovirus B19, influenza, CMV and Epstein-Barr virus, according to a later analysis. The authors suggested that the approach could potentially be generalized to other disease states and immunological phenotypes. When HLA alleles, especially DR and DQ, strongly co-occurred, attributing TCR associations to individual alleles was difficult. A further reported finding was that TCR beta sequences accurately predicted the HLA-A and HLA-B alleles for most subjects in the first cohort. In the study, about 150 TCR beta chains were listed as associated with cytomegalovirus. The 87-base-pair reads could not distinguish some IMGT-functional V segments, including TRBV6-2 and TRBV6-3, so those segments were excluded. A later genetic analysis reported fewer N-insertions in productive TCRs among donors in an Asian-associated ancestry cluster than the roughly 670-donor mean. In an earlier analysis of some 500 of the donors, most TCR beta V segments appeared in productive rearrangements about 87% or about 30% of the time, broadly matching IMGT annotations. In a later analysis, most CMV-associated TCR beta chains were found to appear HLA-restricted, with HLA associations seemingly driven largely by CMV exposure. Presence/absence analyses assumed roughly uniform sequencing depth across donors, an assumption that may not hold. Because counts were too low, 15 to 20 rarely observed V segments, including chromosome 9 orphons, were excluded from the earlier analysis of 587 of the donors. The classifier was reported to diagnose cytomegalovirus status with high specificity and sensitivity in both the original cohort and the validation cohort. A cluster of highly shared sequence variants was judged likely to be a technical artifact of the sequencing pipeline. In vitro tests confirmed that a few of the cytomegalovirus-associated TCR beta chains recognize cytomegalovirus antigens. In a later analysis, TCR association rates were found to vary across HLA loci, with the most associated TCRs seen for DRB1 alleles and the fewest for HLA-C alleles. Most TCR sequences were seen in very few donors, while some public TCRs were found in many individuals. Correlated functional status among segregating V segments might reflect linkage disequilibrium, but an unknown experimental factor could not be ruled out. In a later analysis, 15,000 to 20,000 TCR beta sequences were associated with specific HLA alleles at a false discovery rate of 0.05. In a later genetic analysis, a missense DCLRE1C variant was associated with V-gene and J-gene trimming of TCR beta chains, and the association was replicated in an independent cohort. A later analysis found that HLA-associated TCR beta chains were more clonally expanded and had lower generation probabilities than equally common non-associated chains.

The sequence came from a woman in her 50s in good health and CMV-seropositive. The source material was PBMCs. Recombination linked TRBV11-1 to TRBJ2-1, with a weak D call of TRBD1 (5 bases match). The DNA sequence is given as TGTGCCAGCAGCCAATACCAGGGTAACAATGAGCAGTTCTTC. It is translated as CASSQYQGNNEQFF.